The source of this T cell receptor (beta chain) is a study of T cell responses to AZD1222 COVID-19 vaccine (dated by TCRdb to about 2021). In the study overall: A total of approximately 250 trial participants underwent TCR sequencing, of whom under 220 had received two doses of AZD1222 and approximately 25 had received two doses of the MenACWY control vaccine. Trial participants were enrolled into age subgroups of 18-55, 56-69 and 70-plus years, which contained about 150, 28 and 57 TCR-sequenced participants, respectively. Overall study outcomes, separate from this receptor: In the small 56-69-year group, the increase in depth fell short of significance, most likely because of low power. Reportedly, close to half of the unique spike-specific TCRs recognized epitopes lying outside the regions that are mutated in the B.1.351 and B.1.1.7 variants. Only five to seven AZD1222 recipients were SARS-CoV-2 seropositive at baseline, limiting conclusions about previously exposed vaccinees. The vaccine-associated CD4 TCRs covered the entire spike protein, and the dominant responses fell in regions 160-218 and 743-854. Participants were mostly white British and included more females than males, and it was suggested by the authors that clonal diversity may have been underestimated. No day 14 peak-response samples were available, so repertoires were characterized only after the peak T cell response. After two AZD1222 doses, spike-specific TCR breadth and depth were significantly higher than at day 0 and than in MenACWY recipients.

Read against the paper, the sample's time point label means: about 28 days (+/-7) after the second vaccine dose. AZD1222 recipients with second doses at about 4 weeks or about 12 weeks were pooled, because spike-specific TCR depth and breadth did not differ between schedules. Vaccinee samples came from UK trials COV001 and COV002, including a single-blind randomized controlled phase 2/3 trial of AZD1222 (ChAdOx1 nCoV-19) in healthy adults. Trial participant PBMC samples were collected at day 0 and day 28 after the second dose for TCRbeta chain sequencing. The CDR3 regions of human TCRbeta chains were analyzed by immunosequencing. Per the authors' processing: TCRs in the repertoires were compared against a reference library of SARS-CoV-2-specific TCRs that had been generated with the MIRA antigen-specificity platform. Breadth was defined as the fraction of unique TCRs that were SARS-CoV-2-associated. Depth was defined as the fraction of total T cells that were SARS-CoV-2-associated. Each spike-specific TCR was assigned to its reactive spike region and to a CD4 or CD8 class using the MIRA data. Log10-transformed breadth and depth values were compared by one-way ANOVA with Sidak's multiple comparisons tests. TCRdb re-hosts the immuneACCESS table, in-frame sequences only. Its copies lack some clones; in the studies checked, an unresolved V gene accounts for under half of them, and the cause for the rest is not known. D and trimming were read from the DNA, whereas the V and J calls and clone size are those reported in that table. The sample contains more than 90,000 clones, 80% to 90% of them found a single time. The top ten clonotypes cover roughly a tenth of the sample.

As regards this clone: Its antigen target is currently unknown. Base qualities are not at hand, and no much larger clone is one base apart.

According to the germline V gene, CDR1 reads MNHNS and CDR2 reads SASEGT. Trimming at the junction amounts to 3 bases on V and 4 bases on J, and the germline ends lie 12 bases apart. Including the terminal cysteine and phenylalanine, the CDR3 comprises 14 residues. The only DNA kept is the CDR3, 42 bases in frame from the first base. The sequencing used peripheral blood, collected 28 days after the second AZD1222 dose. This chain joins TRBV6-1 to TRBJ1-1; the D gene is perhaps TRBD1, on 6 matching bases. This receptor was identified in an adult who received the AZD1222 COVID-19 vaccine. The DNA reads as follows: TGTGCCAGCAGTGAGCGGACAGTCCCCACTGAAGCTTTCTTT. Its translation reads: CASSERTVPTEAFF.